These T cell receptor beta chains were read from a single sample in a study of T cell responses to AZD1222 COVID-19 vaccine. Assay used: immunoSEQ multiplex PCR; TCRdb lists only in-frame clones, some missing. The sample carries 25,000 to 30,000 clones, around 92% recorded once. Material: peripheral blood, obtained 28 days after the second AZD1222 dose. These receptors were obtained from an adult who received the AZD1222 COVID-19 vaccine. The CDR3 runs from the conserved cysteine through the conserved F or W. Each record gives: D gene, V gene, clone size, J gene, CDR3 length, CDR3 DNA, CDR3 protein. D genes are given only for firm matches. Clone size appears in some rows only: once, few, many, or a class for an expanded clone.

D: TRBD1
V: TRBV5-6
size: -
J: TRBJ2-2
length: 18
DNA: TGTGCCAGCAGGCCCGCGATCCCAGGACAGGGAGTGACCGGGGAGCTGTTTTTT
CDR3: CASRPAIPGQGVTGELFF

D: TRBD2
V: TRBV18
size: -
J: TRBJ2-5
length: 14
DNA: TGTGCCAGCTCGCAGCTAGGCGGGAGGGAGACCCAGTACTTC
CDR3: CASSQLGGRETQYF

D: -
V: TRBV28
size: -
J: TRBJ2-1
length: 15
DNA: TGTGCCAGCAGGTCCCGAGCGGGCTCCTACAATGAGCAGTTCTTC
CDR3: CASRSRAGSYNEQFF

D: -
V: TRBV5-1
size: -
J: TRBJ2-2
length: 15
DNA: TGCGCCAGCAGCTTGAGGGGGTTGAACACCGGGGAGCTGTTTTTT
CDR3: CASSLRGLNTGELFF

D: -
V: TRBV6-4
size: -
J: TRBJ1-2
length: 14
DNA: TGTGCCAGCAGTGAAGGCCCACTGGGCTATGGCTACACCTTC
CDR3: CASSEGPLGYGYTF

D: -
V: TRBV5-1
size: few
J: TRBJ1-6
length: 18
DNA: TGCGCCAGCAGCTCGCGGACAGAGGGGAGCTCCTATAATTCACCCCTCCACTTT
CDR3: CASSSRTEGSSYNSPLHF

D: TRBD2
V: TRBV27
size: -
J: TRBJ2-1
length: 17
DNA: TGTGCCAGCAGAAGACTAGCGGGAGGGCCCGCCTACAATGAGCAGTTCTTC
CDR3: CASRRLAGGPAYNEQFF

D: TRBD1
V: TRBV7-9
size: -
J: TRBJ1-5
length: 13
DNA: TGTGCCAGCAGCCGACAGGGTAATCAGCCCCAGCATTTT
CDR3: CASSRQGNQPQHF

D: TRBD1
V: TRBV6-4
size: -
J: TRBJ1-1
length: 13
DNA: TGTGCCAGCAGTGACTCACAGGGGACTGAAGCTTTCTTT
CDR3: CASSDSQGTEAFF

D: -
V: TRBV15
size: -
J: TRBJ1-5
length: 14
DNA: TGTGCCACCAGCAGAGGAGGTATGGGTCAGCCCCAGCATTTT
CDR3: CATSRGGMGQPQHF

D: -
V: TRBV28
size: -
J: TRBJ2-7
length: 13
DNA: TGTGCCAGCAGCGGGACTCCAACCTACGAGCAGTACTTC
CDR3: CASSGTPTYEQYF

D: -
V: TRBV7-2
size: -
J: TRBJ2-7
length: 11
DNA: TGTGCCAGCAGCTTGCGTTACGAGCAGTACTTC
CDR3: CASSLRYEQYF

D: -
V: TRBV11-2
size: once
J: TRBJ1-1
length: 13
DNA: TGTGCCAGCAGAGGCCAGGTTGACACTGAAGCTTTCTTT
CDR3: CASRGQVDTEAFF

D: -
V: TRBV18
size: -
J: TRBJ2-1
length: 16
DNA: TGTGCCAGCTCACCACCGAACCTCGGGAAAGATGCTGAGCAGTTCTTC
CDR3: CASSPPNLGKDAEQFF

D: TRBD2
V: TRBV11-2
size: -
J: TRBJ2-1
length: 16
DNA: TGTGCCAGCAGCTTAGGGGCTCTAGCGGGATCGGGTGAGCAGTTCTTC
CDR3: CASSLGALAGSGEQFF

D: -
V: TRBV7-2
size: -
J: TRBJ2-3
length: 16
DNA: TGTGCCAGCAGCTTAGGCCGGTATCTTAGCACAGATACGCAGTATTTT
CDR3: CASSLGRYLSTDTQYF

D: -
V: TRBV5-1
size: -
J: TRBJ2-1
length: 15
DNA: TGCGCCAGCAGGGCTCGGGGTCTCTCCTACAATGAGCAGTTCTTC
CDR3: CASRARGLSYNEQFF

D: -
V: TRBV7-3
size: -
J: TRBJ2-3
length: 15
DNA: TGTGCCAGCAGCCTAAGTATCGAGCGCGGCTCAACGCAGTATTTT
CDR3: CASSLSIERGSTQYF

D: -
V: TRBV7-3
size: -
J: TRBJ2-3
length: 15
DNA: TGTGCCAGCAGCTTTTTCCTTACCGGCACAGATACGCAGTATTTT
CDR3: CASSFFLTGTDTQYF

D: -
V: TRBV11-2
size: -
J: TRBJ1-6
length: 15
DNA: TGTGCCAGCAGCTTAGTCGGGGCGCGCAATTCACCCCTCCACTTT
CDR3: CASSLVGARNSPLHF

D: TRBD2
V: TRBV20-1
size: -
J: TRBJ2-7
length: 11
DNA: TGCAGTGCTAGAGATGGTAGCGGGGCGCACTTC
CDR3: CSARDGSGAHF

D: -
V: TRBV5-1
size: -
J: TRBJ2-3
length: 13
DNA: TGCGCCAGCAGCTTGTGGACAACAGATACGCAGTATTTT
CDR3: CASSLWTTDTQYF

D: -
V: TRBV5-1
size: -
J: TRBJ2-3
length: 18
DNA: TGCGCCAGCAGCTTGGCCAGACCGAGCGTCATCCTCACAGATACGCAGTATTTT
CDR3: CASSLARPSVILTDTQYF

D: -
V: TRBV28
size: -
J: TRBJ2-5
length: 12
DNA: TGTGCCAGCAGCAAAGACAGGCTTCGGTCGGACTTC
CDR3: CASSKDRLRSDF

D: -
V: TRBV15
size: -
J: TRBJ1-3
length: 12
DNA: TGTGCCACCTTTAACTCTGGAAACACCATATATTTT
CDR3: CATFNSGNTIYF

D: -
V: TRBV30
size: -
J: TRBJ1-5
length: 14
DNA: TGTGCCTGGAGTAAGGAACTGGGGAATCAGCCCCAGCATTTT
CDR3: CAWSKELGNQPQHF

D: TRBD1
V: TRBV19
size: once
J: TRBJ2-7
length: 14
DNA: TGTGCCAGTAGTATAGGACAGGGGGTCTACGAGCAGTACTTC
CDR3: CASSIGQGVYEQYF

D: -
V: TRBV7-2
size: -
J: TRBJ2-7
length: 15
DNA: TGTGCCAGCAGATCCCAGATCGGGGGAGTCGACGAGCAGTACTTC
CDR3: CASRSQIGGVDEQYF

D: -
V: TRBV18
size: -
J: TRBJ1-6
length: 13
DNA: TGTGCCAGCTCACCGGACAGTCAATCACCCCTCCACTTT
CDR3: CASSPDSQSPLHF

D: -
V: TRBV10-3
size: -
J: TRBJ2-5
length: 15
DNA: TGTGCCATCAGAGACCCTTTGGGAGGGGGCGAGACCCAGTACTTC
CDR3: CAIRDPLGGGETQYF

D: TRBD1
V: TRBV18
size: -
J: TRBJ1-2
length: 15
DNA: TGTGCCAGCTCACCGGGGGACAGGAGTAACTATGGCTACACCTTC
CDR3: CASSPGDRSNYGYTF

D: TRBD1
V: TRBV28
size: -
J: TRBJ1-1
length: 16
DNA: TGTGCCAGCAGTTTATATACAGGGGCGATGAACACTGAAGCTTTCTTT
CDR3: CASSLYTGAMNTEAFF

D: TRBD2
V: TRBV5-1
size: -
J: TRBJ2-1
length: 15
DNA: TGCGCCAGCAGCTTGGAGACTAGCGGGAGTCATGAGCAGTTCTTC
CDR3: CASSLETSGSHEQFF

D: -
V: TRBV10-3
size: -
J: TRBJ1-2
length: 15
DNA: TGTGCCATCAGCGACCCAGCGGACGGGAACTATGGCTACACCTTC
CDR3: CAISDPADGNYGYTF

D: TRBD2
V: TRBV5-1
size: -
J: TRBJ2-7
length: 15
DNA: TGCGCCAGCAGCCTCGTTAGCGGGAGTAACCACGAGCAGTACTTC
CDR3: CASSLVSGSNHEQYF

D: -
V: TRBV11-2
size: -
J: TRBJ2-1
length: 13
DNA: TGTGCCAGCAGCTTACAGGGACTCCGAGAGCAGTTCTTC
CDR3: CASSLQGLREQFF

D: TRBD1
V: TRBV5-1
size: -
J: TRBJ1-3
length: 18
DNA: TGCGCCAGCAGCTTGGGTGGGACAGGCTTTTTCTCTGGAAACACCATATATTTT
CDR3: CASSLGGTGFFSGNTIYF

D: TRBD1
V: TRBV5-1
size: -
J: TRBJ1-1
length: 17
DNA: TGCGCCAGCAGTGCAAACCCCGGGACAGGGGATGGCACTGAAGCTTTCTTT
CDR3: CASSANPGTGDGTEAFF

D: TRBD1
V: TRBV19
size: -
J: TRBJ1-5
length: 16
DNA: TGTGCCAGTAGTATTTGGCAGGGGGTAAGCAATCAGCCCCAGCATTTT
CDR3: CASSIWQGVSNQPQHF

D: -
V: TRBV7-9
size: -
J: TRBJ2-7
length: 11
DNA: TGTGCCAGCACTGGGGGCTACGAGCAGTACTTC
CDR3: CASTGGYEQYF

D: TRBD1
V: TRBV29-1
size: once
J: TRBJ1-1
length: 13
DNA: TGCAGCGGCCGACAGGGGTTGAACACTGAAGCTTTCTTT
CDR3: CSGRQGLNTEAFF

D: -
V: TRBV13
size: -
J: TRBJ1-6
length: 16
DNA: TGTGCCAGCAGCTTAGCCCTGGGACTTTATAATTCACCCCTCCACTTT
CDR3: CASSLALGLYNSPLHF

D: TRBD1
V: TRBV11-3
size: once
J: TRBJ1-1
length: 14
DNA: TGTGCCAGCAGCGTAGGACAGGGTTACACTGAAGCTTTCTTT
CDR3: CASSVGQGYTEAFF

D: -
V: TRBV6-5
size: once
J: TRBJ1-2
length: 15
DNA: TGTGCCAGCAGTCTTCAAGAAGGGTCTAACTATGGCTACACCTTC
CDR3: CASSLQEGSNYGYTF

D: -
V: TRBV9
size: -
J: TRBJ1-2
length: 12
DNA: TGTGCCAGCACCCCTAGGGGGGATGGCTACACCTTC
CDR3: CASTPRGDGYTF

D: -
V: TRBV15
size: -
J: TRBJ1-4
length: 12
DNA: TGTGCCACCCGGGGTGACATTGAAAAACTGTTTTTT
CDR3: CATRGDIEKLFF

D: TRBD2
V: TRBV7-2
size: -
J: TRBJ2-7
length: 15
DNA: TGTGCCAGCAGCTTAAGTGCGCGGGAGGGCAACGAGCAGTACTTC
CDR3: CASSLSAREGNEQYF

D: -
V: TRBV10-1
size: -
J: TRBJ2-1
length: 15
DNA: TGCGCCAGCAGTGGAAACAGGGTCTCCTACAATGAGCAGTTCTTC
CDR3: CASSGNRVSYNEQFF

D: -
V: TRBV28
size: -
J: TRBJ1-1
length: 13
DNA: TGTGCCAGCAGAAAGGGAGGTAACACTGAAGCTTTCTTT
CDR3: CASRKGGNTEAFF

D: TRBD1
V: TRBV19
size: -
J: TRBJ1-4
length: 17
DNA: TGTGCCAGTAGAGCCGGGACAGGGTATCAGTGGAATGAAAAACTGTTTTTT
CDR3: CASRAGTGYQWNEKLFF

D: TRBD2
V: TRBV2
size: -
J: TRBJ2-1
length: 16
DNA: TGTGCCAGCAGCGATCCTAGCGGGGTCGGGAGGAATGAGCAGTTCTTC
CDR3: CASSDPSGVGRNEQFF

D: -
V: TRBV7-8
size: -
J: TRBJ1-6
length: 15
DNA: TGTGCCAGCAGCTTAGAAACAGGGAGGGGTTCACCCCTCCACTTT
CDR3: CASSLETGRGSPLHF

D: TRBD1
V: TRBV7-3
size: -
J: TRBJ2-3
length: 15
DNA: TGTGCCAGCAGCTCAGCGGGACAGGGACGAGATACGCAGTATTTT
CDR3: CASSSAGQGRDTQYF